The 7 T cell receptor beta chains in this list originate from one sample, sequenced in a study of identical twins. One entry per CDR3 protein results from TCRdb running MiXCR on the 5' RACE reads. Among 500,000 to 550,000 distinct CDR3 sequences listed, 20% to 25% were seen once. The sample was also linked to a second study, of T cells expressing NK-cell markers.

The sequenced material came from CD4+ T cells sorted from blood. The receptors were sampled from a woman aged 18-30 years in good health.

This clonotype has just a few counts. V is TRBV5-1 and J is TRBJ2-7; 10 bases are shared with TRBD1. This CDR3 spans 17 amino acids. V trimming: 4 bases; J trimming: 1 base; junction bases outside the gene matches: 11. Germline CDR1 SGHRS, CDR2 YFSETQ. The CDR3: CASSLFMGQGFSYEQYF. The CDR3 nucleotides are TGCGCCAGCAGCCTATTCATGGGACAGGGGTTTTCCTACGAGCAGTACTTC.

The sample holds a few counts of this clonotype. The chain is built from TRBV7-2 and TRBJ2-1; a possible D gene is TRBD2 (6 bases). This CDR3 region has 13 residues. Germline V CDR1 and CDR2: SGHTA, FQGNSA. Trimming stripped 5 bases from V and 9 bases from J, with 14 bases between. Written as DNA, the CDR3 is TGTGCCAGCAGCCTTAACCCGGGGGTTGAGCAGTTCTTC. Translating gives CASSLNPGVEQFF.

This clonotype was seen a few times. The genes are TRBV6-5 and TRBJ1-4, with D perhaps matching TRBD1 (6 bases). CDR3 length: 16 residues. Looked up from germline, CDR1 is MNHEY and CDR2 is SVGAGI. The V and J ends lost 0 bases and 2 bases respectively, with 10 bases between them. For the CDR3, the DNA is TGTGCCAGCAGTTACTCGGGGGGGGCGACTAATGAAAAACTGTTTTTT. Protein product: CASSYSGGATNEKLFF.

The chain employs TRBV20-1 and TRBJ2-2, with 7 nucleotides matching TRBD1. This CDR3 has 17 residues. Trimming cost V 5 bases and J 4 bases; bases outside gene matches: 16. Germline CDR1 is DFQATT and CDR2 is SNEGSKA (reference sequence). CDR3 DNA sequence: TGCAGTGCTGGAGTCCTGACAGGGAACCCAACCACCGGGGAGCTGTTTTTT. It yields the protein CSAGVLTGNPTTGELFF.

This rearrangement joins TRBV9 to TRBJ2-6; 7 bases align to TRBD1. Germline V gene data show CDR1 as SGDLS and CDR2 as YYNGEE. The CDR3 is 17 amino acids. V lost 7 bases to trimming and J lost 2 bases; unmatched junction nucleotides: 12. The CDR3 DNA sequence: TGTGCCAGCTCGGGGACAGCGTCCCAGGCTGGGGCCAACGTCCTGACTTTC. This codes for CASSGTASQAGANVLTF.

Ten or more counts support this clonotype. The chain recombines TRBV2 with TRBJ2-5; D remains ambiguous. The CDR3 has 11 residues. The germline V gene encodes CDR1 SNHLY and CDR2 FYNNEI. The V gene lost 7 bases and the J gene lost 9 bases, with 12 bases spanning the gap. The DNA for the CDR3 is TGTGCCAGCAAGCTTGGGTGGGCCCAGTACTTC. Its translation is CASKLGWAQYF.

The chain combines TRBV7-9 with TRBJ2-1; D ambiguous. This CDR3 comprises 15 residues. V shed 2 bases and J shed 6 bases, with 14 bases lying between them. Germline V CDR1 and CDR2: SEHNR, FQNEAQ (reference sequence). The chain's CDR3 is CASSLRGGSPNEQFF. The CDR3 DNA is TGTGCCAGCAGCTTAAGAGGCGGTAGTCCCAATGAGCAGTTCTTC.